A single sample gave rise to the 28 T cell receptor beta chains below, sequenced in a study of T cells after yellow fever vaccination. One entry per CDR3 protein, called by TCRdb with MiXCR from the 5' RACE reads. The sample contains some 340,000 distinct CDR3 sequences, approximately 4% of which appear only once. The sample here was PBMCs, taken 5 days after the yellow fever booster vaccination. The origin of the receptors is a man aged 18 to 29 who received the YFV17D yellow fever vaccine.

The chain combines TRBV21-1 with TRBJ2-6; the table assigns TRBD1, which was not confirmed against the DNA. TRBV21-1 is a pseudogene segment. The CDR3 covers 17 residues. The chain's CDR3 is CASSPLGPLSGANVLTF. The CDR3 DNA sequence: TGTGCCAGCAGCCCCCTGGGCCCCCTCTCTGGGGCCAACGTCCTGACTTTC.

The chain links TRBV28 to TRBJ2-7; D may be TRBD1 (6 bases). In germline, CDR1 is MDHEN, CDR2 SYDVKM. The germline V and J ends were trimmed by 5 bases and 3 bases, with 11 bases remaining between them. This CDR3 has 13 residues. The CDR3 nucleotides read TGTGCCAGCAGTGCCTCGGACAGCTACGAGCAGTACGTC. It encodes CASSASDSYEQYV.

This clonotype was counted between two and nine times. The V call is TRBV20-1, the J call TRBJ1-2; D perhaps matches TRBD1 (6 bases). This CDR3 comprises 13 residues. Germline loops: CDR1 DFQATT, CDR2 SNEGSKA (reference sequence). V lost 5 bases to trimming and J lost 0 bases, with 10 bases between them. CDR3: CSAAQGPNYGYTF. In DNA, the CDR3 is TGCAGTGCTGCACAGGGCCCTAACTATGGCTACACCTTC.

This clonotype was found many times. This chain links TRBV5-1 with TRBJ2-1; D remains unclear. The V end was cut by 4 bases, the J end by 0 bases, with 11 bases between. This CDR3 has 15 residues. The V gene's germline CDR1 is SGHRS and CDR2 YFSETQ. CDR3: CASSVSLSSYNEQFF. The CDR3 DNA reads TGCGCCAGCAGCGTTAGCCTGAGCTCCTACAATGAGCAGTTCTTC.

In this sample, this clonotype turned up many times. The chain joins TRBV5-1 to TRBJ1-1; 10 bases agree with TRBD1. The J segment lost 3 bases and the V segment lost 5 bases, leaving 7 bases of the junction unmatched. Per the germline V gene, CDR1 is SGHRS and CDR2 is YFSETQ. The CDR3 is 15 amino acids. The CDR3 coding sequence is TGCGCCAGCAGGAGACAGGGGGCGGGGGACACTGAAGCTTTCTTT. It encodes CASRRQGAGDTEAFF. Combining the CDR3 with reference TRBV5-1 and TRBJ1-1 gives the whole variable domain KAGVTQTPRYLIKTRGQQVTLSCSPISGHRSVSWYQQTPGQGLQFLFEYFSETQRNKGNFPGRFSGRQFSNSRSEMNVSTLELGDSALYLCASRRQGAGDTEAFFGQGTRLTVV.

This clonotype was recorded a few times. The chain uses TRBV7-6 and TRBJ2-2, with D maybe TRBD1 (5 bases). Looked up from germline, CDR1 is SGHVS and CDR2 is FNYEAQ. The CDR3 totals 17 residues. The V end lost 8 bases, the J end lost 1 base, and 20 bases lay between the germline ends. CDR3 sequence reads: CASGSLGLVRNTGELFF. The DNA of the CDR3 is TGTGCCAGCGGGTCATTGGGGCTAGTGAGGAACACCGGGGAGCTGTTTTTT.

CDR3 loop: CASSWTGAGNTIYF. The CDR3 nucleotides read TGTGCCAGCAGTTGGACAGGGGCTGGAAACACCATATATTTT. The V and J genes are TRBV12-3 or TRBV12-4 and TRBJ1-3; 9 nucleotides align to TRBD1. The J segment lost 2 bases and the V segment lost 4 bases, leaving 0 bases of the junction unmatched. CDR3 length: 14 residues.

This clonotype was picked up a small number of times. The V gene is TRBV10-2, the J gene TRBJ1-1, with 8 bases aligning to TRBD1. The germline CDR1 and CDR2 sequences are WSHSY and SAAADI. The CDR3 loop spans 13 amino acids. Unmatched junction bases numbered 6, after V lost 7 bases and J lost 5 bases. CDR3 region: CASTGQGLTEAFF. The CDR3 nucleotides read TGCGCCAGCACAGGACAGGGCTTAACTGAAGCTTTCTTT.

In this sample, this clonotype turned up many times. The V and J genes are TRBV2 and TRBJ2-4; 7 bases match TRBD2. The CDR3 sequence is 14 residues long. Germline V lookup: CDR1 SNHLY, CDR2 FYNNEI. J was trimmed by 0 bases and V by 8 bases; bases with no gene match: 4. Here the CDR3 reads CASGGGPAKNIQYF. The CDR3 region has the DNA TGTGCCAGCGGGGGAGGGCCAGCCAAAAACATTCAGTACTTC.

This clonotype was detected many times. The chain recombines TRBV28 with TRBJ1-6, with 7 bases that match TRBD1. V lost 2 bases and J lost 8; bases outside the gene matches: 3. Germline V gene sequence: CDR1 MDHEN, CDR2 SYDVKM. CDR3 length: 14 residues. The CDR3 spells CASSLRGGDSPLHF. The CDR3 region has the DNA TGTGCCAGCAGTTTACGAGGGGGCGATTCACCCCTCCACTTT.

This clonotype was seen a few times. The chain employs TRBV21-1 and TRBJ1-5. TRBV21-1 is a pseudogene segment. This CDR3 is 12 amino acids long. The CDR3 DNA is TGTGCCAGCAGCAGATGGCCAAAGCCCCAGCATTTT. This sequence encodes CASSRWPKPQHF.

The J gene is TRBJ2-1, the V gene TRBV7-2, with 8 bases identical to TRBD1. The V and J ends lost 5 bases and 2 bases, in that order; junction bases with no gene match: 2. Germline CDR1 reads SGHTA; CDR2 reads FQGNSA. The CDR3 covers 14 residues. This CDR3 is CASSQQGAYNEQFF. In nucleotides, the CDR3 is TGTGCCAGCAGCCAACAGGGGGCCTACAATGAGCAGTTCTTC. The full variable domain, with the rest looked up from reference TRBV7-2 and TRBJ2-1, is GAGVSQSPSNKVTEKGKDVELRCDPISGHTALYWYRQSLGQGLEFLIYFQGNSAPDKSGLPSDRFSAERTGGSVSTLTIQRTQQEDSAVYLCASSQQGAYNEQFFGPGTRLTVL.

This chain uses TRBV12-3 or TRBV12-4 with TRBJ2-1, with D hard to call. CDR3 length equals 13 residues. V was trimmed by 3 bases and J by 2 bases, leaving 5 bases between them. CDR3 region: CASSLNPYNEQFF. CDR3 in DNA: TGTGCCAGCAGTTTGAACCCCTACAATGAGCAGTTCTTC.

This clonotype was seen only a few times. The chain employs TRBV28 and TRBJ2-3; the D is unclear. Germline values: CDR1 MDHEN, CDR2 SYDVKM. CDR3 length: 13 amino acids. V was clipped by 3 bases and J by 6 bases, with 10 bases between them. The CDR3 nucleotides are TGTGCCAGCAGTTTTATCCGCCGCGATACGCAGTATTTT. Protein product: CASSFIRRDTQYF. The variable domain in full, completed from reference TRBV28 and TRBJ2-3, reads DVKVTQSSRYLVKRTGEKVFLECVQDMDHENMFWYRQDPGLGLRLIYFSYDVKMKEKGDIPEGYSVSREKKERFSLILESASTNQTSMYLCASSFIRRDTQYFGPGTRLTVL.

The V gene is TRBV28, the J gene TRBJ1-6; D may be TRBD1 (6 bases). V gave up 1 base and J gave up 13 bases, with 8 bases separating them. The length of the CDR3 is 12 residues. Per germline, CDR1 MDHEN and CDR2 SYDVKM. The CDR3 DNA reads TGTGCCAGCAGTTTATCAGGGGAGCCCCTCCACTTT. Encoded protein: CASSLSGEPLHF.

At least ten counts were recorded for this clonotype. The V call is TRBV5-1, the J call TRBJ2-4, with D possibly TRBD2 on 7 matching bases. The germline gives CDR1 SGHRS, CDR2 YFSETQ. The germline V and J ends were trimmed by 1 base and 8 bases, with 16 bases remaining between them. The CDR3 extends over 15 amino acids. This chain's CDR3 is CASSLIGGRGDIQYF. DNA for the CDR3: TGCGCCAGCAGCTTGATCGGGGGGCGCGGGGACATTCAGTACTTC.

The V call is TRBV5-1, the J call TRBJ1-1, with D tentatively TRBD1 (5 bases). Trimming cost V 4 bases and J 8 bases, with 12 bases left between them. The CDR3 extends over 12 amino acids. CDR1 SGHRS and CDR2 YFSETQ come from the germline V gene. CDR3 DNA: TGCGCCAGCAGCCCCGGGACCGACGAAGCTTTCTTT. Amino acid sequence: CASSPGTDEAFF.

This clonotype occurred a few times. The chain is built from TRBV6-1 and TRBJ2-1; D possibly corresponds to TRBD2 (6 bases). Germline values: CDR1 MNHNS, CDR2 SASEGT. Trimming left V 1 base short and J 6 bases short, with 10 bases between. The CDR3 is 14 amino acids. CDR3 in amino acids: CASSEGGGFNEQFF. The CDR3 nucleotides are TGTGCCAGCAGTGAAGGCGGAGGGTTCAATGAGCAGTTCTTC.

The sample holds a few counts of this clonotype. The V and J genes are TRBV28 and TRBJ1-1; D call uncertain. Germline loops: CDR1 MDHEN, CDR2 SYDVKM. V was trimmed by 6 bases and J by 4 bases, leaving 15 bases between them. The CDR3 runs 14 residues. In DNA form, the CDR3 reads TGTGCCAGCAGGCGGGCACTCCAGTCCACTGAAGCTTTCTTT. Protein sequence: CASRRALQSTEAFF.

This clonotype has only a few counts. This chain connects TRBV20-1 to TRBJ2-7; tentative D call: TRBD2 (6 bases). V was shortened by 6 bases and J by 0 bases, with 12 bases between the two germline ends. CDR1 DFQATT and CDR2 SNEGSKA come from the germline V gene (reference sequence). The CDR3 is made up of 13 amino acids. The CDR3 DNA is TGCAGTGCCCCCCGGGGGATCTCCTACGAGCAGTACTTC. It yields the protein CSAPRGISYEQYF.

The rearrangement links TRBV11-2 to TRBJ2-3; D might be TRBD2 (5 bases). The CDR3 has 18 residues. V was clipped by 2 bases and J by 2 bases, with 20 bases between them. Germline CDR1 and CDR2: SGHAT and FQNNGV. This CDR3 reads CASSLRLLVVGVTDTQYF. The CDR3 DNA sequence: TGTGCCAGCAGCTTAAGACTACTAGTTGTTGGAGTCACAGATACGCAGTATTTT.

Only a few counts were recorded for this clonotype. CDR3 in DNA: TGTGCCACCAGTGATTTTGTTGGGAACCGGCAGGGCTACACAGATACGCAGTATTTT. Amino acids: CATSDFVGNRQGYTDTQYF. The chain joins TRBV24-1 to TRBJ2-3, with TRBD1 as a possible D gene (5 bases). The germline gives CDR1 KGHDR, CDR2 SFDVKD. The CDR3 covers 19 residues. Trimming pared 1 base from V and 2 bases from J, leaving 21 bases between.

There are a few counts of this clonotype. This chain links TRBV6-5 with TRBJ2-1; D gene unclear. The CDR3 totals 13 residues. Trimming stripped 4 bases from V and 10 bases from J, with 14 bases between. CDR1 and CDR2 (germline): MNHEY, SVGAGI. The CDR3 coding sequence is TGTGCCAGCAGTTCGGACCCCGGTACAGAGCAGTTCTTC. Translated: CASSSDPGTEQFF.

The J gene is TRBJ1-1, the V gene TRBV7-3, with TRBD1 matching 8 bases. Per the germline V gene, CDR1 is SGHTA and CDR2 is FQGTGA. V was pared by 5 bases and J by 5 bases, with 7 bases of the junction left unmatched. The CDR3 consists of 14 residues. The CDR3 here is CASSLQTGVTEAFF. Here the CDR3 DNA reads TGTGCCAGCAGCCTACAGACAGGGGTGACTGAAGCTTTCTTT. Filled out from reference TRBV7-3 and TRBJ1-1, the complete variable domain reads GAGVSQTPSNKVTEKGKYVELRCDPISGHTALYWYRQSLGQGPEFLIYFQGTGAADDSGLPNDRFFAVRPEGSVSTLKIQRTERGDSAVYLCASSLQTGVTEAFFGQGTRLTVV.

This clonotype has a handful of counts. This chain's CDR3 is CASSLRSSLPGELFF. The DNA for the CDR3 is TGTGCCAGCAGCTTAAGGTCCAGTCTTCCCGGGGAGCTGTTTTTT. The chain carries TRBV7-9 and TRBJ2-2, with D unclear. CDR3 length: 15 residues. V was shortened by 2 bases and J by 6 bases, with 13 bases between the two germline ends. The germline V gene has CDR1 SEHNR and CDR2 FQNEAQ (reference sequence).

This clonotype has more than one count but fewer than ten. The rearrangement joins TRBV7-2 to TRBJ2-6; 11 bases line up with TRBD2. V shed 6 bases and J 0 bases; nucleotides not matched to a gene: 4. Germline V gene lookup returns CDR1 SGHTA and CDR2 FQGNSA. The CDR3 is made up of 17 amino acids. CDR3 amino acids: CASRPTSGGSGANVLTF. Here the CDR3 DNA reads TGTGCCAGCAGGCCCACTAGCGGGGGCTCTGGGGCCAACGTCCTGACTTTC.

At least ten counts were recorded for this clonotype. This chain uses TRBV4-3 with TRBJ2-3; 13 bases match TRBD2. From germline, CDR1 is LGHNA and CDR2 YSLEER. Germline trimming cut 2 bases from V and 7 bases from J; bases unmatched to any gene: 6. This CDR3 is built from 16 residues. The CDR3 coding sequence is TGCGCCAGCAGCCAAACCGGGACTAGCGGGGATTATACGCAGTATTTT. As protein: CASSQTGTSGDYTQYF.

This clonotype was seen more than once but under ten times. This chain uses TRBV10-3 with TRBJ1-2; the D is unclear. The ends were cut back, 3 bases at V and 7 bases at J, with 12 bases in the middle. The CDR3 is made up of 13 amino acids. The germline gives CDR1 ENHRY, CDR2 SYGVKD. The DNA for the CDR3 is TGTGCCATCAGTGAATGGGAGAGGAGTGGCTACACCTTC. It yields the protein CAISEWERSGYTF.